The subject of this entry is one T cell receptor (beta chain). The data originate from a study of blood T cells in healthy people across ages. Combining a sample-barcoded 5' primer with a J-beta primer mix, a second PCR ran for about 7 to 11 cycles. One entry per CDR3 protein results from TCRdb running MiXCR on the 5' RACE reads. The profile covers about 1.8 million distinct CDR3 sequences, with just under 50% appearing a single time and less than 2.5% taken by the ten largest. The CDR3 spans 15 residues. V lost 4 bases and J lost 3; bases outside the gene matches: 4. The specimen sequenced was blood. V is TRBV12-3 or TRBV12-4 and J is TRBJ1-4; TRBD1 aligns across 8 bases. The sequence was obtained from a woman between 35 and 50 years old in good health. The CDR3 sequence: CASSWGRGPNEKLFF. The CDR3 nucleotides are TGTGCCAGCAGTTGGGGCAGGGGGCCTAATGAAAAACTGTTTTTT.